This T cell receptor (beta chain) was profiled in a study of cytomegalovirus exposure and HLA in healthy donors. Primers included in the PCR were 60 Vbeta and 13 Jbeta primers. Measured with immunoSEQ multiplex PCR; TCRdb has only the in-frame clones, and not every one. The sample consists of over 150,000 clones, 60% to 80% of them appearing once. The CDR3 sequence is 16 residues long. With V trimmed by 5 bases and J by 4 bases, 7 bases remained unmatched. In germline, CDR1 is SGHAT, CDR2 FQNNGV. The material sequenced was PBMCs. The chain carries TRBV11-2 and TRBJ2-3, with 12 bases identical to TRBD2. The sequence was collected from a man in his thirties or forties in good health and CMV-seropositive. CDR3 protein: CASSPLAGGPPDTQYF. The CDR3 DNA sequence: TGTGCCAGCAGCCCCCTAGCGGGGGGGCCCCCAGATACGCAGTATTTT.